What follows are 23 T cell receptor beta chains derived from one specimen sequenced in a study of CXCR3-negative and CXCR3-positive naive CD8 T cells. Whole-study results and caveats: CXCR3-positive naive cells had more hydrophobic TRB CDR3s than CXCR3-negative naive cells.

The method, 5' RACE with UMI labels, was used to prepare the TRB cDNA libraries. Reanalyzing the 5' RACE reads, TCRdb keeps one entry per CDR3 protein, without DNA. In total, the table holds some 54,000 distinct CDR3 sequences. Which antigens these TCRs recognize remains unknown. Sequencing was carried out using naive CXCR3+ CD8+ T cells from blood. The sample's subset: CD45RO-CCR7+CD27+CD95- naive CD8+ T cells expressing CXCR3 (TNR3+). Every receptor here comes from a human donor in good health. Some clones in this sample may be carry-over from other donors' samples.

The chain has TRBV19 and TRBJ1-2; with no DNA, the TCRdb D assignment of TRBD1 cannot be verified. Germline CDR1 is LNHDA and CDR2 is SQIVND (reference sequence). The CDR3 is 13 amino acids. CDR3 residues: CASRGPGIYGYTF.

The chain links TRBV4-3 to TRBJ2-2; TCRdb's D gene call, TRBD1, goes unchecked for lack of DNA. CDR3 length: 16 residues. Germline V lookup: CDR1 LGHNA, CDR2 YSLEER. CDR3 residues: CASSQEMDRNTGELFF.

Here the CDR3 reads CATSSRDRGTDTQYF. V is TRBV15 and J is TRBJ2-3; TCRdb's D call of TRBD1 is untestable without DNA. The CDR3 extends over 15 amino acids. Per germline, CDR1 LNHNV and CDR2 YYDKDF (reference sequence).

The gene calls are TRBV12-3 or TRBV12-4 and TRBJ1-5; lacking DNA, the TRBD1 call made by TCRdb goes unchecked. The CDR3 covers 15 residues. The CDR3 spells CASSFSGQAGQPQHF.

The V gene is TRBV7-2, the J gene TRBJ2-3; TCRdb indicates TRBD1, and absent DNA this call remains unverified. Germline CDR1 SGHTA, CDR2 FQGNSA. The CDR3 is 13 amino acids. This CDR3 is CASRSGATDTQYF.

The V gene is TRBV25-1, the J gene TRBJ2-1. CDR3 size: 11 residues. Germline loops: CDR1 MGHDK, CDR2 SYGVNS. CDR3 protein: CASNLENEQFF. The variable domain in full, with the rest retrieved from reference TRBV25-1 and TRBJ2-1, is EADIYQTPRYLVIGTGKKITLECSQTMGHDKMYWYQQDPGMELHLIHYSYGVNSTEKGDLSSESTVSRIRTEHFPLTLESARPSHTSQYLCASNLENEQFFGPGTRLTVL.

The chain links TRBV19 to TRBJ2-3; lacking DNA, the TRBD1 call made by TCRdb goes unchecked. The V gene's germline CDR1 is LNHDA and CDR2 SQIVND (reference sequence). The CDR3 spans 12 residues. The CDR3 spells CASTTGSDTQYF. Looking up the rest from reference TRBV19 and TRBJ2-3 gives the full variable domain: DGGITQSPKYLFRKEGQNVTLSCEQNLNHDAMYWYRQDPGQGLRLIYYSQIVNDFQKGDIAEGYSVSREKKESFPLTVTSAQKNPTAFYLCASTTGSDTQYFGPGTRLTVL.

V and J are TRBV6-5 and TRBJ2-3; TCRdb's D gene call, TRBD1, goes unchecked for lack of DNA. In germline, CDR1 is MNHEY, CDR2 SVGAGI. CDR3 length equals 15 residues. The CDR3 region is CASSYSIAGADTQYF.

The CDR3 spells CSATLLAGDEDTQYF. The rearrangement uses TRBV20-1 and TRBJ2-3; TCRdb picks TRBD2, but there is no DNA to check that call. Germline V gives CDR1 DFQATT, CDR2 SNEGSKA (reference sequence). The CDR3 spans 15 residues.

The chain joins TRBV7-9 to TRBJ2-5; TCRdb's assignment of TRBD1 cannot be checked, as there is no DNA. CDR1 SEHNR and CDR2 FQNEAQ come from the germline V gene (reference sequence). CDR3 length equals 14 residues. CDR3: CASSLPFRPETQYF. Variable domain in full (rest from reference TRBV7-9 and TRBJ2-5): DTGVSQNPRHKITKRGQNVTFRCDPISEHNRLYWYRQTLGQGPEFLTYFQNEAQLEKSRLLSDRFSAERPKGSFSTLEIQRTEQGDSAMYLCASSLPFRPETQYFGPGTRLLVL.

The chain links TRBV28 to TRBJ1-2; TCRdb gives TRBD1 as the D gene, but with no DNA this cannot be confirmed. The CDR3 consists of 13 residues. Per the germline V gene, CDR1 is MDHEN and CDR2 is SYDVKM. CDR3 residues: CASSLRQKYGYTF.

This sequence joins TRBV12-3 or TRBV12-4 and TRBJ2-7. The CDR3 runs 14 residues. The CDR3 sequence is CASTPHLSSYEQYF.

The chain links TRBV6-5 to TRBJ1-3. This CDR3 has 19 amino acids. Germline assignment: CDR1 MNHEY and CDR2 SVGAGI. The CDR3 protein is CASSYSPPRGLGSGNTIYF.

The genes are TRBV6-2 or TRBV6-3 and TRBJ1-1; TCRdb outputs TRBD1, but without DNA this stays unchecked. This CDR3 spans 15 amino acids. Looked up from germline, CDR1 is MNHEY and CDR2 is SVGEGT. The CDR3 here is CASSYPDRSATEAFF.

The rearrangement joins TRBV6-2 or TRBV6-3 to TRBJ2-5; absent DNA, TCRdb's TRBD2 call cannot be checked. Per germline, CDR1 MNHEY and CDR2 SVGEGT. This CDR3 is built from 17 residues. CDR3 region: CASSYGLAGPAGETQYF.

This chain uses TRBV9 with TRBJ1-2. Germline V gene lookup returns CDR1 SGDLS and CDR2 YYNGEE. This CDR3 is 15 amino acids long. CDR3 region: CASSGESTGNYGYTF.

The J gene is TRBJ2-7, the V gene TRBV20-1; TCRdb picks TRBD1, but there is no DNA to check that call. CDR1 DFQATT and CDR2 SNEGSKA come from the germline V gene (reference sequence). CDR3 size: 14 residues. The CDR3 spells CSASGQGASYEQYF.

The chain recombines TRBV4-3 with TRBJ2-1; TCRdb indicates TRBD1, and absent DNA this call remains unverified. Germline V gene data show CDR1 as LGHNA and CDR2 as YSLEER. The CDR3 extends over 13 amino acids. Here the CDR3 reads CASSQTTGHEQFF.

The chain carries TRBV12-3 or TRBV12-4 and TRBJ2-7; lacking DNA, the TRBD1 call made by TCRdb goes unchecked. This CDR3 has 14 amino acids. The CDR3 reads CASSLGGSPYEQYF.

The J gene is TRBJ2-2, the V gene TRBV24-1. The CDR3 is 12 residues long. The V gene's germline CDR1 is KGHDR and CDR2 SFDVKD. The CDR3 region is CATNGEAGELFF.

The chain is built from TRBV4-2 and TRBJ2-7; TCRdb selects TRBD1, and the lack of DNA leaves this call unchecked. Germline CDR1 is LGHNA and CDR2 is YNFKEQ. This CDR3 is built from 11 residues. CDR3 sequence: CASSVGVEQYF.

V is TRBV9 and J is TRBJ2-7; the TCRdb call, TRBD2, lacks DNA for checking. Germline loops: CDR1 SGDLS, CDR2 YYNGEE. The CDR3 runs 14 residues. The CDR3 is CASSGPVAPYEQYF. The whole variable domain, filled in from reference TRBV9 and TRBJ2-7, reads DSGVTQTPKHLITATGQRVTLRCSPRSGDLSVYWYQQSLDQGLQFLIQYYNGEERAKGNILERFSAQQFPDLHSELNLSSLELGDSALYFCASSGPVAPYEQYFGPGTRLTVT.

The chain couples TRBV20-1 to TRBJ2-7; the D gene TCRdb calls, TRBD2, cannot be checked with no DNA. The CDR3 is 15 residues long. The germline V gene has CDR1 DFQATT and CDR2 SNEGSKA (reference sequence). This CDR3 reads CSARDLDSPTDEQYF.